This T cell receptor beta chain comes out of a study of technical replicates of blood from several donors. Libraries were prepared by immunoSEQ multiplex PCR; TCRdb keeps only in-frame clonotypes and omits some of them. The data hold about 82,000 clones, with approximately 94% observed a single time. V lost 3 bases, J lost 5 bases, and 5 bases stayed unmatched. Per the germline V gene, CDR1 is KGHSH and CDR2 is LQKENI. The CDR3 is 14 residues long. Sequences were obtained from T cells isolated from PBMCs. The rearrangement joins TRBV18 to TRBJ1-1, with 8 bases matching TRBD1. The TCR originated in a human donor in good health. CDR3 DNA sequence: TGTGCCAGCTCACCCGGACAGGGATCGACTGAAGCTTTCTTT. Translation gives CASSPGQGSTEAFF.